This record looks at one T cell receptor beta chain sequence and its context. Time point here: patch test 1, 2 weeks after DPC sensitization. The treatment here: therapeutic diphenylcyclopropenone sensitization with weekly scalp DPC. The data were taken from a study of human T cells and chemical hapten exposure. Study in general: Doses of diphenylcyclopropenone went to the patients' scalps weekly throughout the roughly 22-week study. Upper-back patches of 0.01% DPC were read at 6 days.

TCRdb reprocessed the RACE reads with MiXCR, giving one entry per CDR3 protein. This sample has 45,000 to 60,000 distinct CDR3 sequences, with roughly a tenth found just once. The sequence was collected from a woman aged 40-49 years with alopecia areata. Some clones in this sample may be carry-over from other donors' samples. Sequences were derived from whole blood, sampled in connection with sensitization to the hapten diphenylcyclopropenone (DPC).

The CDR3 coding sequence is TGTGCCAGCAGCACCGGACAGGGGGGGACTGAAGCTTTCTTT. Its translation: CASSTGQGGTEAFF. The chain has TRBV2 and TRBJ1-1; 10 bases line up with TRBD1. Trimming removed 6 bases from V and 5 bases from J; junction bases left unmatched: 6. In germline, CDR1 is SNHLY, CDR2 FYNNEI. The CDR3 runs 14 residues.